The T cell receptor (beta chain) under discussion was sequenced for a study of T cell changes during pregnancy in multiple sclerosis. Profiled with immunoSEQ multiplex PCR; TCRdb holds only in-frame clones, not every one. This sample carries 55,000 to 75,000 clones, approximately 89% of them seen once, and the ten largest clones take approximately 1.5%. This CDR3 is built from 13 residues. V was clipped by 7 bases and J by 10 bases; unmatched bases: 11. Per the germline V gene, CDR1 is MNHEY and CDR2 is SVGAGI. The sample was peripheral blood, taken in the third trimester of pregnancy. V usage is TRBV6-5 and J usage is TRBJ1-1; 8 bases agree with TRBD1. This receptor was obtained from a female donor in good health, enrolled as a control in a pregnancy study. The CDR3 region is CASTHKLDRAAFF. As DNA, the CDR3 is TGTGCCAGCACCCACAAGCTGGACAGGGCAGCTTTCTTT.